The rows below give T cell receptor beta chains drawn from one sample of a study of blood T cell repertoires in COVID-19. TCRdb's table, derived via immunoSEQ multiplex PCR, lists solely in-frame clones and lacks some. The table records about 70,000 clones, around 90% of them present only once. Sequencing used peripheral blood. These receptor sequences come from a woman between 18 and 30 years old with acute or convalescent COVID-19. Both conserved end residues are part of each CDR3. The D gene is left open where the match is weak. Rows give clone size only sometimes, using once, few, many, or a class for an expanded clone.

TRBJ2-7 | NA | TRBD1 | TRBV7-2 | CASSKDRAPSYEQYF | TGTGCCAGCAGCAAGGACAGGGCCCCCTCCTACGAGCAGTACTTC
TRBJ1-1 | NA | NA | TRBV2 | CASSLDRRNTEAFF | TGTGCCAGCAGTTTGGACAGAAGGAACACTGAAGCTTTCTTT
TRBJ2-7 | NA | TRBD2 | TRBV27 | CASSLMGLANEQYF | TGTGCCAGCAGTTTAATGGGACTAGCCAACGAGCAGTACTTC
TRBJ2-5 | once | NA | TRBV4-3 | CASSDTGTGGETQYF | TGCGCCAGCAGCGACACAGGAACCGGTGGGGAGACCCAGTACTTC
TRBJ2-1 | NA | NA | TRBV28 | CASKIAGYDDGQQFF | TGTGCCAGCAAGATCGCGGGGTACGACGATGGACAGCAGTTCTTC
TRBJ2-7 | NA | NA | TRBV6-1 | CASSEAHGQSLYEQYF | TGTGCCAGCAGTGAAGCGCACGGACAGTCCCTCTACGAGCAGTACTTC
TRBJ1-5 | NA | NA | TRBV15 | CATSRVPGGSNQPQHF | TGTGCCACCAGCAGAGTCCCGGGGGGTAGCAATCAGCCCCAGCATTTT
TRBJ2-7 | NA | NA | TRBV30 | CAWSRSGGYEQYF | TGTGCCTGGAGCCGGTCAGGGGGGTACGAGCAGTACTTC
TRBJ1-2 | NA | NA | TRBV29-1 | CSVEVDADRGDYGYTF | TGCAGCGTTGAGGTAGATGCGGACCGGGGTGACTATGGCTACACCTTC
TRBJ1-5 | NA | TRBD1 | TRBV28 | CASSPGGFNQPQHF | TGTGCCAGCAGCCCAGGGGGCTTCAATCAGCCCCAGCATTTT
TRBJ1-4 | few | NA | TRBV30 | CAWSEDSGNEKLFF | TGTGCCTGGAGTGAGGACAGTGGAAATGAAAAACTGTTTTTT
TRBJ2-7 | few | TRBD2 | TRBV5-4 | CASSFRTSGSSYEQYF | TGTGCCAGCAGCTTTCGGACTAGCGGTAGCTCCTACGAGCAGTACTTC
TRBJ2-7 | NA | NA | TRBV4-3 | CASSQVFGASEQYF | TGCGCCAGCAGCCAAGTTTTTGGTGCGTCCGAGCAGTACTTC
TRBJ1-4 | NA | TRBD1 | TRBV2 | CASRGTATNEKLFF | TGTGCCAGCAGGGGGACAGCAACTAATGAAAAACTGTTTTTT
TRBJ1-1 | NA | NA | TRBV7-9 | CASSLMGPTEAFF | TGTGCCAGCAGCTTAATGGGGCCAACTGAAGCTTTCTTT
TRBJ1-1 | NA | TRBD1 | TRBV19 | CASSISQGVTEAFF | TGTGCCAGTAGTATATCTCAGGGGGTGACTGAAGCTTTCTTT
TRBJ2-7 | NA | NA | TRBV1 | CTSSRDTTYEQYF | TGCACCAGCTCTCGGGACACGACCTACGAGCAGTACTTC
TRBJ2-1 | NA | NA | TRBV18 | CASSLFGSNNEQFF | TGTGCCAGCTCACTATTCGGGAGCAACAATGAGCAGTTCTTC
TRBJ2-5 | NA | NA | TRBV6-2/TRBV6-3 | CASSYGREETQYF | TGTGCCAGCAGTTATGGCAGGGAAGAGACCCAGTACTTC
TRBJ1-1 | NA | NA | TRBV7-2 | CASSPRQLMNTEAFF | TGTGCCAGCAGCCCCCGACAGCTAATGAACACTGAAGCTTTCTTT
TRBJ1-1 | NA | TRBD1 | TRBV11-2 | CASSRGQGAGGTEAFF | TGTGCCAGCAGCCGTGGGCAGGGGGCGGGTGGAACTGAAGCTTTCTTT
TRBJ1-4 | once | TRBD1 | TRBV18 | CASSPKRGRNEKLFF | TGTGCCAGCTCACCAAAAAGGGGGCGGAATGAAAAACTGTTTTTT
TRBJ1-4 | NA | NA | TRBV28 | CASSSGLMRKLFF | TGTGCCAGCAGTTCCGGACTTATGCGAAAACTGTTTTTT
TRBJ2-7 | few | NA | TRBV6-5 | CASSSTGFYEQYF | TGTGCCAGCAGCTCCACAGGGTTTTACGAGCAGTACTTC
TRBJ1-1 | NA | NA | TRBV19 | CASSKYTGNTEAFF | TGTGCCAGTAGTAAATATACTGGGAACACTGAAGCTTTCTTT
TRBJ1-1 | NA | TRBD1 | TRBV6-5 | CASRTGGAGTEAFF | TGTGCCAGCAGGACAGGGGGCGCGGGGACTGAAGCTTTCTTT
TRBJ1-5 | NA | TRBD1 | TRBV28 | CASRPGTVNQPQHF | TGTGCCAGCAGGCCTGGGACAGTCAATCAGCCCCAGCATTTT